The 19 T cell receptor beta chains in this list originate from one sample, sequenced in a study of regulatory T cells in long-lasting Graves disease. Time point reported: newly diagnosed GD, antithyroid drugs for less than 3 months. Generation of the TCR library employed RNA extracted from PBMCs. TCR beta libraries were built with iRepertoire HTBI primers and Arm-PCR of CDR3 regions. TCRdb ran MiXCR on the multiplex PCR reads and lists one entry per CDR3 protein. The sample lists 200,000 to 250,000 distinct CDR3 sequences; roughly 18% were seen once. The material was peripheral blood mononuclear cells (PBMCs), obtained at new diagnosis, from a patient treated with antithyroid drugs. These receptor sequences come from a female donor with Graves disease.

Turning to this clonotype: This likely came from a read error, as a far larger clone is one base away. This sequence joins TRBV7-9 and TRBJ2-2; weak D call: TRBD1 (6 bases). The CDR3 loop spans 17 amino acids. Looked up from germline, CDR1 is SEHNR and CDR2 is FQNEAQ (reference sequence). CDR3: CASSLYPSGQNTGELLF. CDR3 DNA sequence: TGTGCCAGCAGCCTTTACCCCAGCGGACAGAACACCGGGGAGCTGCTTTTT.

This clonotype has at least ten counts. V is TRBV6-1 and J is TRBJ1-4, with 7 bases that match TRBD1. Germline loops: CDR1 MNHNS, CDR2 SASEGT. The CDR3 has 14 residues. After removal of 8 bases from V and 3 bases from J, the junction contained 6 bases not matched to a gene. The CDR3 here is CASRADRANEKLFF. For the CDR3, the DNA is TGTGCCAGCCGGGCAGACAGGGCTAATGAAAAACTGTTTTTT.

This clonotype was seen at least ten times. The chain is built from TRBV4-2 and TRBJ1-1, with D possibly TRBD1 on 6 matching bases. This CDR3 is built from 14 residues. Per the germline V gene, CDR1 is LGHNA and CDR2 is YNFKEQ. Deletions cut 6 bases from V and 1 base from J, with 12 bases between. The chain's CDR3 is CASSPGTQNTEAFF. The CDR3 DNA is TGTGCCAGCAGTCCCGGGACACAGAACACTGAAGCTTTCTTT.

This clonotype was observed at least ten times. The CDR3, as DNA: TGTGCCAGCAGTTACCCCCTTGGACGGCTACAAGAGACCCAGTACTTC. Translated: CASSYPLGRLQETQYF. The V and J genes are TRBV6-2 or TRBV6-3 and TRBJ2-5; D not resolved. Germline CDR1 is MNHEY and CDR2 is SVGEGT. Deletions cut 2 bases from V and 2 bases from J, with 15 bases between. The CDR3 has 16 residues.

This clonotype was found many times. CDR3 sequence reads: CASSSDDPGAFF. DNA of the CDR3: TGTGCCAGCAGCTCGGACGATCCGGGGGCTTTCTTT. The chain carries TRBV7-9 and TRBJ1-1; the D is unclear. Looked up from germline, CDR1 is SEHNR and CDR2 is FQNEAQ (reference sequence). Trimming removed 4 bases from V and 11 bases from J, with 14 bases in between. This CDR3 contains 12 residues.

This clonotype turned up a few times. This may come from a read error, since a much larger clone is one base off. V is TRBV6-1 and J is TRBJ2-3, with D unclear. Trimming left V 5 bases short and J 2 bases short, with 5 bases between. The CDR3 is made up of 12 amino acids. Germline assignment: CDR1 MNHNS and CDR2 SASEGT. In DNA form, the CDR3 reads TGTGCCAGCAGTACAAACACAGATACGCAGTATTTT. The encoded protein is CASSTNTDTQYF.

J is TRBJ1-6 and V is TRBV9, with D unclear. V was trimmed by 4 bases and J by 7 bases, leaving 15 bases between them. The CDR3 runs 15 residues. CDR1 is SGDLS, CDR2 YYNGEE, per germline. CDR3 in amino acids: CASSLSSVGNSPLHF. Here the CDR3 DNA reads TGTGCCAGCAGCTTATCAAGTGTGGGGAATTCACCCCTCCACTTT.

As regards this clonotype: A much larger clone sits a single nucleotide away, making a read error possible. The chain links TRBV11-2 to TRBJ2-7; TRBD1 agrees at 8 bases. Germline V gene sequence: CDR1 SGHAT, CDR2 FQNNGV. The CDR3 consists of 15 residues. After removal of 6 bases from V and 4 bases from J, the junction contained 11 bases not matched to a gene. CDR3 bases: TGTGCCAGCAGATATACCGGGACAGGAGAGTACGAGCAGTACTTC. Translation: CASRYTGTGEYEQYF.

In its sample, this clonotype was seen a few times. The CDR3: CSAPNPTSGSPKNIQYF. CDR3 coding DNA: TGCAGTGCTCCCAACCCCACTAGCGGGAGCCCCAAAAACATTCAGTACTTC. V is TRBV20-1 and J is TRBJ2-4; TRBD2 matches at 11 bases. The CDR3 contains 17 residues. Germline lookup yields CDR1 DFQATT and CDR2 SNEGSKA (reference sequence). The J segment lost 2 bases and the V segment lost 5 bases, leaving 11 bases of the junction unmatched.

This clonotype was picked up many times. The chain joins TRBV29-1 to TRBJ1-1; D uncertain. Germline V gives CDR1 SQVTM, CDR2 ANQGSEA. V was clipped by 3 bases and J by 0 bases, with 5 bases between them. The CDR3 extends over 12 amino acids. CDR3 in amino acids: CSVDNMNTEAFF. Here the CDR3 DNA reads TGCAGCGTTGACAACATGAACACTGAAGCTTTCTTT. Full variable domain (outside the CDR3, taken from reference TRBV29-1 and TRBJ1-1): SAVISQKPSRDICQRGTSLTIQCQVDSQVTMMFWYRQQPGQSLTLIATANQGSEATYESGFVIDKFPISRPNLTFSTLTVSNMSPEDSSIYLCSVDNMNTEAFFGQGTRLTVV.

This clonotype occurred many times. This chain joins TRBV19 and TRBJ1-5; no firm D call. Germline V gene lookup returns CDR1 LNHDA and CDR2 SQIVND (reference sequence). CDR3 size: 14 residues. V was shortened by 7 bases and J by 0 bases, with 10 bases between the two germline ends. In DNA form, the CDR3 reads TGTGCCAGTAAGCCGATTTATAGCAATCAGCCCCAGCATTTT. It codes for CASKPIYSNQPQHF.

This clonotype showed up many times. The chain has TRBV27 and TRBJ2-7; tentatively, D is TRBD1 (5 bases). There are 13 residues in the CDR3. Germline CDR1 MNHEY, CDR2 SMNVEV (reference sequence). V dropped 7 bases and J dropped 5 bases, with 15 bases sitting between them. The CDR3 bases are TGTGCCAGCATGGCTCAGGGCGACGACGAGCAGTACTTC. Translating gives CASMAQGDDEQYF.

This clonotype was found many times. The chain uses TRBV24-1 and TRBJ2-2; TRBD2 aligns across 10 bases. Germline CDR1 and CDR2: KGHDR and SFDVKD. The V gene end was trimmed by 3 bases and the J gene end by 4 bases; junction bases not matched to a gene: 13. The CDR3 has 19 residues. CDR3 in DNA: TGTGCCACCAGTGATCCCCTGGGGAGCGGGAGGGCCGCCACCGGGGAGCTGTTTTTT. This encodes CATSDPLGSGRAATGELFF.

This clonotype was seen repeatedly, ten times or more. The CDR3 is CASSLDRTYEQYF. For the CDR3, the DNA is TGTGCCAGCAGCTTAGACAGGACCTACGAGCAGTACTTC. The gene calls are TRBV7-2 and TRBJ2-7; D might be TRBD1 (5 bases). In germline, CDR1 is SGHTA, CDR2 FQGNSA. Deletions cut 1 base from V and 2 bases from J, with 6 bases between. The CDR3 is made up of 13 amino acids.

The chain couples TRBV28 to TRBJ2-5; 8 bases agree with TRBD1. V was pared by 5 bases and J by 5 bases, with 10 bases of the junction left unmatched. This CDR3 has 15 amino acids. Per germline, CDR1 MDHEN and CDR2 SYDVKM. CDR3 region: CASSPHGQGGETQYF. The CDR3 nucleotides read TGTGCCAGCAGTCCCCACGGACAGGGTGGCGAGACCCAGTACTTC.

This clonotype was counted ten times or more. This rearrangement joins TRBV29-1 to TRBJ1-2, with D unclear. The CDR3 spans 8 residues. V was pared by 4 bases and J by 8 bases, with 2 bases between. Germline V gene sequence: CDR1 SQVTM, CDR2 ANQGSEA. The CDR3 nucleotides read TGCAGCGTTGCGGGCTACACCTTC. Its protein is CSVAGYTF.

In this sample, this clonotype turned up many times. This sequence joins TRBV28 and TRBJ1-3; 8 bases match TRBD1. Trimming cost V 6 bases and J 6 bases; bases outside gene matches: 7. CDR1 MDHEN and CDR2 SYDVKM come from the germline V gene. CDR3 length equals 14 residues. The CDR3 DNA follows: TGTGCCAGCAGGGCCGGGACAGGCTTAAACACCATATATTTT. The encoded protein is CASRAGTGLNTIYF.

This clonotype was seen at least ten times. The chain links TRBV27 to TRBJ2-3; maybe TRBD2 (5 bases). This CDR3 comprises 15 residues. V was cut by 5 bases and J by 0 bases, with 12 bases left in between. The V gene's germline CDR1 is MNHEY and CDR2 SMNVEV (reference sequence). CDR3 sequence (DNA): TGTGCCAGCAGTAGAGAGCGGCACAGCACAGATACGCAGTATTTT. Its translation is CASSRERHSTDTQYF.

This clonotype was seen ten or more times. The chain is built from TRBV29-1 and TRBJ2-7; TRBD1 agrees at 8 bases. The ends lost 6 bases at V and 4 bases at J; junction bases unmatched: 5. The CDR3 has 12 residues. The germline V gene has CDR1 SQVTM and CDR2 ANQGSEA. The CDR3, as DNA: TGCAGCGTCGCCGGACAGGGATACGAGCAGTACTTC. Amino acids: CSVAGQGYEQYF.